In terms of frequency, the clone carrying this T cell receptor (beta chain) is medium-sized. Its antigen is undetermined. The CDR3 extends 3 residues past the end of the read, so its final part is completed from the germline J gene. This sample is part of a study of Tregs in tolerant kidney transplant recipients. Study-level background: Mixed chimerism was transient after nonmyeloablative marrow transplants from related graft donors. Findings and caveats of the study: The most relevant donor-specific Treg TCRbeta repertoire apparently came from expansion with activated donor B cells. Donor-specific Treg expansion exceeded global Treg expansion in tolerant patients, suggesting antigen drive. For some patients, primers changed over time, blocking nucleotide-level comparison.

After roughly six days with irradiated graft donor PBMCs, CFSE-labeled recipient PBMCs were FACS-sorted. Some clones are missing from TCRdb's copy, which holds only in-frame ones; the method was immunoSEQ multiplex PCR. This sample's table has 2,500 to 3,000 clones. Deletions cut 5 bases from V and 4 bases from J, with 12 bases between. In germline, CDR1 is DFQATT, CDR2 SNEGSKA (reference sequence). The CDR3 is made up of 13 amino acids. This sequence originates from a human patient who received a combined kidney and bone marrow transplant. The chain combines TRBV20-1 with TRBJ1-3; TRBD1 might be the D (6 bases). Source: CD8+ T cells from blood cultured with allogeneic cells, taken before the transplant. Incomplete CDR3 DNA: TGCAGTGCTTATACAGGGAGCGGAAACACC. Residues: CSAYTGSGNT. The full CDR3 protein is CSAYTGSGNTIYF.